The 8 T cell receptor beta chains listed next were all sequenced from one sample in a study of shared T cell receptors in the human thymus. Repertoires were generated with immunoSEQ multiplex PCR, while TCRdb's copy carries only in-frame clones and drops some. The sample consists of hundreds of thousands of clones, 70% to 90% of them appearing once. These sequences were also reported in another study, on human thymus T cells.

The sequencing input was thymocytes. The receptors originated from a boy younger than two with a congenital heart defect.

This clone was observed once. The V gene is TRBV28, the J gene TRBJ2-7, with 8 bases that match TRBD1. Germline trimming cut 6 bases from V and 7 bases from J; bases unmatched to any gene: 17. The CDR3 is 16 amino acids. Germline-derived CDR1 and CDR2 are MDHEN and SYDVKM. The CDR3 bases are TGTGCCAGCAGACCCCGGACAGGGTTCTTTATAGGGGAGCAGTACTTC. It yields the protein CASRPRTGFFIGEQYF.

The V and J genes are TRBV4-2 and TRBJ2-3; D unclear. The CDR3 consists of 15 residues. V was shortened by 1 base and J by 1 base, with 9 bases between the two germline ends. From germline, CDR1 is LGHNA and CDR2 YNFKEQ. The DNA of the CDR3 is TGTGCCAGCAGCCAAGGACTCATAGGCACAGATACGCAGTATTTT. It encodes CASSQGLIGTDTQYF.

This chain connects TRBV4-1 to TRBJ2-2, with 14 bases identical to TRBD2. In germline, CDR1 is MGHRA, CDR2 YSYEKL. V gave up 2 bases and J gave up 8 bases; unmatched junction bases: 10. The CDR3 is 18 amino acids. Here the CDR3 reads CASSQPGTSGSKKGELFF. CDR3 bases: TGCGCCAGCAGCCAACCCGGGACTAGCGGGAGTAAAAAGGGGGAGCTGTTTTTT.

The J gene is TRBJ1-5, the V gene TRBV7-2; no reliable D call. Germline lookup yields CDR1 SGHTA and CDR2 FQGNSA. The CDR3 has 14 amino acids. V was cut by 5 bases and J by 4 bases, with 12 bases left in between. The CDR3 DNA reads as TGTGCCAGCAGCCCAAGCCCCGGGAATCAGCCCCAGCATTTT. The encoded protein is CASSPSPGNQPQHF. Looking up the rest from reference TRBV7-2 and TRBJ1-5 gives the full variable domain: GAGVSQSPSNKVTEKGKDVELRCDPISGHTALYWYRQSLGQGLEFLIYFQGNSAPDKSGLPSDRFSAERTGGSVSTLTIQRTQQEDSAVYLCASSPSPGNQPQHFGDGTRLSIL.

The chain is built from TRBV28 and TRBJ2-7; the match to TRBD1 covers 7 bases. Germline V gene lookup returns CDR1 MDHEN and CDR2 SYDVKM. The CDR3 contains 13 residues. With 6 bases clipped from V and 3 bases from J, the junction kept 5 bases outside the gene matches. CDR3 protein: CASRGDSVYEQYF. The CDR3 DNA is TGTGCCAGCAGGGGGGACAGCGTCTACGAGCAGTACTTC.

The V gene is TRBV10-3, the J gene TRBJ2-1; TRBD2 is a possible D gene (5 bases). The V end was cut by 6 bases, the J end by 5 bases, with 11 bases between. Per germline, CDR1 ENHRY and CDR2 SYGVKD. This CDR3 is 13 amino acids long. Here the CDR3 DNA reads TGTGCCATCAGGGGAGCTAGAGACAATGAGCAGTTCTTC. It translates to CAIRGARDNEQFF.

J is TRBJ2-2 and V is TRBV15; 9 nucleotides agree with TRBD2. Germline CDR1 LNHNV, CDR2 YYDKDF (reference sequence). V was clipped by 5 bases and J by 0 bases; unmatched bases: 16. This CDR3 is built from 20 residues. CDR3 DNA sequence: TGTGCCACCAGCGCCATTCGGGATAGCGGGAGCGTGGCGAACACCGGGGAGCTGTTTTTT. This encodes CATSAIRDSGSVANTGELFF.

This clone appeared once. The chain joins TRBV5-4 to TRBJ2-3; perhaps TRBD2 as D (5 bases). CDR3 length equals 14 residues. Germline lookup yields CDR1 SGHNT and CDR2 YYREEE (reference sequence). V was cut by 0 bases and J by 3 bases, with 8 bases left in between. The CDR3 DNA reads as TGTGCCAGCAGCTTGGTGGGAGCAACAGATACGCAGTATTTT. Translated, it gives CASSLVGATDTQYF.